This note documents a single T cell receptor beta chain sequence. What it binds is not known. This entry comes from a study of T cells in localized non-small cell lung cancer. Study conclusions and caveats: Adjacent lung held a median about 57 of the top 100 tumor clones.

Assay: immunoSEQ multiplex PCR; the TCRdb copy retains only in-frame clones and omits some. The repertoire holds 20,000 to 30,000 clones, 65% to 85% seen once, with around a tenth in the top ten. This specimen was peripheral blood, taken before any cancer treatment. The clonotype comes from a man between 40 and 70 years old with stage III squamous cell lung carcinoma.

The CDR3 loop is CASGSPSGTEETQYF. CDR3 nucleotides: TGTGCTAGTGGTTCCCCATCCGGGACTGAAGAGACCCAGTACTTC. The chain combines TRBV12-5 with TRBJ2-5; tentative D call: TRBD2 (6 bases). Germline CDR1 reads LGHNT; CDR2 reads FRNRAP. Trimming removed 4 bases at V and 3 bases at J, with 15 bases between. The CDR3 is made up of 15 amino acids.